The rows below give T cell receptor beta chains drawn from one sample of a study of blood T cell repertoires in COVID-19. Here immunoSEQ multiplex PCR was the method, and the copy in TCRdb shows in-frame clones only, minus some. The table lists about 99,000 clones, 75% to 95% of them singletons. Sequenced input: peripheral blood. The receptors were gathered from a human donor in a cohort sampled during active COVID-19. Both conserved end residues are part of each CDR3. The order of the fields is J gene, V gene, CDR3 protein.

TRBJ1-4	TRBV6-5	CASSDRTGYEKLFF
TRBJ2-7	TRBV7-7	CASSPGLDAYEQYF
TRBJ2-3	TRBV5-1	CASSLVAGGSGTDTQYF
TRBJ1-2	TRBV4-3	CASSQALRDYGYTF
TRBJ2-1	TRBV2	CASSDGFGGSYNEQFF
TRBJ1-5	TRBV5-6	CASSLFSRGDQPQHF
TRBJ2-3	TRBV7-9	CASSFRDTFTDTQYF
TRBJ1-1	TRBV29-1	CSGRGNAEAFF
TRBJ1-1	TRBV18	CASSPQEGLEAFF
TRBJ2-1	TRBV5-1	CASSVQGLDYNEQFF
TRBJ2-7	TRBV7-3	CASSFTGGYEQYF
TRBJ2-2	TRBV11-2	CASRPTASRYNTGELFF
TRBJ1-6	TRBV5-1	CASSLVVGGNSPLHF
TRBJ1-5	TRBV6-5	CASTGRGPQPQHF
TRBJ1-2	TRBV28	CASSSSLLLNYGYTF
TRBJ2-1	TRBV15	CATRQSNEQFF
TRBJ2-5	TRBV5-1	CASSVQVGGAETQYF
TRBJ2-7	TRBV21-1	CASYRVSYEQYF
TRBJ1-2	TRBV27	CASSLSGWGDGYTF
TRBJ2-7	TRBV28	CASSNTRDRGSEQYF
TRBJ2-5	TRBV4-3	CASSQTTLQETQYF
TRBJ2-1	TRBV4-1	CASSQDRREQFF
TRBJ1-5	TRBV7-3	CASSLTGAINQPQHF
TRBJ2-2	TRBV12-5	CASDPGFGGELFF
TRBJ1-2	TRBV20-1	CSASRQGVSDGYTF
TRBJ1-5	TRBV12-5	CASGQDNQPQHF
TRBJ2-7	TRBV28	CASKLAGVFEQYF
TRBJ1-5	TRBV19	CASSHDTGFNQPQHF
TRBJ2-2	TRBV30	CAWSKGAQTGELFF
TRBJ2-7	TRBV28	CASSVPLLAQSSYEQYF
TRBJ2-1	TRBV7-9	CASSLGLAHTYNEQFF
TRBJ2-1	TRBV24-1	CATSVGGTSDNEQFF
TRBJ1-2	TRBV14	CASSQAGLATGYTF
TRBJ2-2	TRBV24-1	CATAPGQGGIGELFF
TRBJ2-7	TRBV3-1/TRBV3-2	CASSLRDYEQYF